Listed below are T cell receptor beta chains from one sample, sequenced in a study of T cell responses to AZD1222 COVID-19 vaccine. Some clones are missing from TCRdb's copy, which holds only in-frame ones; the method was immunoSEQ multiplex PCR. The repertoire consists of 150,000 to 190,000 clones, with 85% to 95% occurring once and the leading ten covering 1.5%. Sequenced here: peripheral blood, sampled 28 days after the second AZD1222 dose. The receptors shown here come from an adult who received the AZD1222 COVID-19 vaccine. CDR3s include the opening cysteine and the closing phenylalanine or tryptophan. The size field is filled for only some rows; it gives once, few, many or a size class.

v_gene	abundance	CDR3aa
TRBV12-5	few	CASGRDGIIYGYTF
TRBV3-1/TRBV3-2	-	CASSRERGEKLFF
TRBV11-2	-	CASGPGHFWYF
TRBV7-9	-	CASSLTGYRYNEQFF
TRBV12-3/TRBV12-4	-	CASSPKGAQTQYF
TRBV4-1	-	CASSQDHRTGDTDDTQYF
TRBV5-5	-	CASSLGSSRSYEQYF
TRBV9	-	CASSPERGSNQPQHF
TRBV27	-	CASSLNRAILAGGKNEQFF
TRBV3-1/TRBV3-2	-	CASSLGTGGNSPLHF
TRBV19	few	CASRPTTGAGYTF
TRBV11-2	-	CASSKEHYYGYTF
TRBV29-1	-	CSVEIRWGSDNEQFF
TRBV30	-	CAWSQRDRQQQPQHF
TRBV12-5	-	CASGLRGTDTGNTIYF
TRBV7-9	-	CASSPSGAGEQFF
TRBV7-2	-	CASSLSGTFQETQYF
TRBV5-1	-	CASSVAAGSYYNEQFF
TRBV7-8	-	CASSFGGNYEQYF
TRBV12-3/TRBV12-4	-	CASSDRGQYGYTF
TRBV5-8	-	CASSTRHFLGNTIYF
TRBV5-4	-	CASGRDTTDTQYF
TRBV13	-	CASSSGTWQYF
TRBV6-5	-	CASSNRGHNEQFF
TRBV5-1	-	CASSPRPSGDYNEQFF
TRBV19	once	CASSNLAGGGTYNEQFF
TRBV12-3/TRBV12-4	once	CASSFTGPYGYTF
TRBV4-1	-	CASSQGGRGKRQPQHF
TRBV5-1	-	CASSLVRGDTGELFF
TRBV19	-	CASSPPAPTSTDTQYF
TRBV2	-	CASRKQGILATNEKLFF
TRBV6-4	-	CASSDSGGLGCTDTQYF
TRBV5-4	-	CASSLRQGAYGYTF
TRBV2	-	CASSADRGDEKLFF
TRBV27	-	CASRGLGYEQYF
TRBV6-6	-	CASSYSSGSETQYF
TRBV11-2	-	CASSLALAEVYNEQFF
TRBV5-5	-	CASSTLRGPAKNIQYF
TRBV11-2	-	CASSFRLAGPQETQYF
TRBV6-5	-	CASSPRVETQYF
TRBV6-5	-	CASKRERRSGELFF
TRBV7-9	-	CASSPPGDSYNEQFF
TRBV2	-	CASSPAGEPSGNTIYF
TRBV6-1	-	CASKLKEGSGYTF
TRBV6-6	-	CASSRVNTGSLSYEQYF
TRBV11-2	-	CASSLGHTNYGYTF
TRBV11-3	-	CASSPGLRGTEAFF
TRBV6-6	-	CASSYFPQGPDGYTF
TRBV19	-	CASSTSGRLHTGELFF